These 4 T cell receptor beta chains were all obtained from the same sample, sequenced in a study of blood T cell repertoires in COVID-19. Sequenced by immunoSEQ multiplex PCR; TCRdb stores in-frame clones only, minus some. This sample has about 16,000 clones; around 74% occur once, and the top ten carry around 13%. Input material: peripheral blood. These receptors all stem from a man in his fifties or sixties with acute or convalescent COVID-19.

The chain links TRBV6-2 or TRBV6-3 to TRBJ2-3; D gene uncertain. V shed 6 bases and J shed 3 bases, with 13 bases lying between them. This CDR3 is 14 amino acids long. Germline CDR1 MNHEY, CDR2 SVGEGT. The CDR3, as DNA: TGTGCCAGCAGCCCGGTGGGCTTAACAGATACGCAGTATTTT. Translating gives CASSPVGLTDTQYF.

V usage is TRBV6-2 or TRBV6-3 and J usage is TRBJ1-2; TRBD1 matches at 7 bases. The ends lost 0 bases at V and 4 bases at J; junction bases unmatched: 8. Germline values: CDR1 MNHEY, CDR2 SVGEGT. The CDR3 covers 16 residues. CDR3: CASSYSGTEKGYGYTF. The DNA of the CDR3 is TGTGCCAGCAGTTACTCTGGGACAGAGAAGGGCTATGGCTACACCTTC.

The chain couples TRBV5-4 to TRBJ2-1; perhaps TRBD2 as D (5 bases). The CDR3 is 12 amino acids. The germline V gene encodes CDR1 SGHNT and CDR2 YYREEE (reference sequence). V was pared by 2 bases and J by 9 bases, with 9 bases between. CDR3 DNA sequence: TGTGCCAGCAGCTTCCGGGGAACTGAGCAGTTCTTC. Translated, it gives CASSFRGTEQFF.

This clone was found a few times. V is TRBV4-1 and J is TRBJ1-2; tentative D call: TRBD1 (5 bases). Germline values: CDR1 MGHRA, CDR2 YSYEKL. Trimming shortened V by 5 bases and J by 4 bases, and 14 bases separated the two germline ends. The CDR3 is 14 residues long. The CDR3 sequence is CASSKEGFTYGYTF. In nucleotides, the CDR3 is TGCGCCAGCAGCAAGGAGGGGTTCACCTATGGCTACACCTTC.